The 28 T cell receptor beta chains reported below all come from one sample, sequenced in a study of blood T cell repertoires in COVID-19. TCRdb keeps only in-frame clones here, not all; method: immunoSEQ multiplex PCR. The repertoire has a few hundred thousand clones, 70% to 90% of them found once; the top ten carry around 3%. Sequencing used peripheral blood. Receptors were obtained from a man aged 18-30 years with active or convalescent COVID-19.

The V gene is TRBV4-3, the J gene TRBJ1-1; no clear D. CDR1 is LGHNA and CDR2 is YSLEER in the germline V gene. This CDR3 comprises 13 residues. V was shortened by 1 base and J by 3 bases, with 6 bases between the two germline ends. CDR3 sequence: CASSQAADTEAFF. CDR3 sequence (DNA): TGCGCCAGCAGCCAAGCGGCGGACACTGAAGCTTTCTTT.

V is TRBV29-1 and J is TRBJ2-1; TRBD1 agrees at 7 bases. The J segment lost 0 bases and the V segment lost 4 bases, leaving 3 bases of the junction unmatched. This CDR3 is 14 amino acids long. Germline CDR1 is SQVTM and CDR2 is ANQGSEA. The CDR3 coding sequence is TGCAGCGTTGGGGACAGCTTCTCCTACAATGAGCAGTTCTTC. Its protein is CSVGDSFSYNEQFF.

Here the CDR3 reads CASSLESRGRTEAFF. The DNA for the CDR3 is TGCGCCAGCAGCTTGGAATCCAGGGGGCGCACTGAAGCTTTCTTT. The chain links TRBV5-1 to TRBJ1-1; 8 positions match TRBD1. Per the germline V gene, CDR1 is SGHRS and CDR2 is YFSETQ. V was clipped by 0 bases and J by 4 bases; unmatched bases: 5. The CDR3 runs to 15 residues. Complete variable domain (other parts from reference TRBV5-1 and TRBJ1-1): KAGVTQTPRYLIKTRGQQVTLSCSPISGHRSVSWYQQTPGQGLQFLFEYFSETQRNKGNFPGRFSGRQFSNSRSEMNVSTLELGDSALYLCASSLESRGRTEAFFGQGTRLTVV.

J is TRBJ2-1 and V is TRBV6-4, with D maybe TRBD2 (5 bases). The CDR3 runs to 13 residues. CDR1 MRHNA and CDR2 SNTAGT come from the germline V gene. The V gene lost 4 bases and the J gene lost 7 bases, with 11 bases spanning the gap. The chain's CDR3 is CASSGQPGNEQFF. CDR3 DNA sequence: TGTGCCAGCAGTGGCCAGCCGGGGAATGAGCAGTTCTTC.

The rearrangement joins TRBV14 to TRBJ2-2, with 9 bases aligning to TRBD1. Germline loops: CDR1 SGHDN, CDR2 FVKESK. V lost 4 bases and J lost 7; bases outside the gene matches: 7. The CDR3 is made up of 15 amino acids. CDR3 in DNA: TGTGCCAGCAGCCCGACCGGGACAGGGAGCGGGGAGCTGTTTTTT. Amino acids: CASSPTGTGSGELFF.

The CDR3 loop is CASSDNGLPSYNEQFF. In DNA form, the CDR3 reads TGTGCCAGCAGCGATAATGGACTCCCCTCCTACAATGAGCAGTTCTTC. V is TRBV9 and J is TRBJ2-1; TRBD2 is a possible D gene (5 bases). This CDR3 region has 16 residues. CDR1 and CDR2 from the germline V gene are SGDLS and YYNGEE. V gave up 3 bases and J gave up 0 bases, with 13 bases separating them.

This clone was found once. V gene TRBV3-1 (or the pseudogene TRBV3-2) combines with J gene TRBJ1-3; D unresolved. Germline V gives CDR1 LGHDT, CDR2 YNNKEL (reference sequence). This CDR3 region has 14 residues. The ends were cut back, 4 bases at V and 1 base at J, with 8 bases in the middle. CDR3 coding DNA: TGTGCCAGCAGCCTCGAGGGTTCTGGAAACACCATATATTTT. As protein: CASSLEGSGNTIYF.

The chain couples TRBV20-1 to TRBJ2-7; D possibly corresponds to TRBD1 (5 bases). There are 15 residues in the CDR3. Per germline, CDR1 DFQATT and CDR2 SNEGSKA (reference sequence). V lost 3 bases and J 0 bases, leaving 15 bases between the germline ends. CDR3 coding DNA: TGCAGTGCTAGTGAGACAGTTTCGAGCTCCTACGAGCAGTACTTC. It codes for CSASETVSSSYEQYF.

This rearrangement joins TRBV4-1 to TRBJ1-1; unclear D gene. V dropped 4 bases and J dropped 3 bases, with 12 bases sitting between them. Germline-derived CDR1 and CDR2 are MGHRA and YSYEKL. CDR3 length: 14 residues. CDR3 protein: CASSLSIGDTEAFF. CDR3 sequence (DNA): TGCGCCAGCAGCCTTAGCATCGGAGACACTGAAGCTTTCTTT.

V and J are TRBV5-4 and TRBJ1-4, with 11 bases fitting TRBD1. Germline V gene data show CDR1 as SGHNT and CDR2 as YYREEE (reference sequence). After removal of 4 bases from V and 7 bases from J, the junction contained 3 bases not matched to a gene. The CDR3 runs to 14 residues. Here the CDR3 reads CASSEGQGVEKLFF. The CDR3 DNA reads as TGTGCCAGCAGCGAGGGACAGGGGGTTGAAAAACTGTTTTTT.

This chain connects TRBV11-3 to TRBJ2-1, with a tentative D call TRBD2 (5 bases). This CDR3 comprises 16 residues. The germline V gene has CDR1 SGHNT and CDR2 YENEEA. V was clipped by 4 bases and J by 5 bases, with 18 bases between them. The CDR3 here is CASSSPLSPADNEQFF. The CDR3 DNA reads TGTGCCAGCAGCTCACCTTTGAGCCCAGCGGACAATGAGCAGTTCTTC.

This clone appeared once. The chain is built from TRBV27 and TRBJ1-3; 8 bases agree with TRBD1. V lost 4 bases, J lost 4 bases, and 3 bases stayed unmatched. This CDR3 is built from 14 residues. CDR1 is MNHEY and CDR2 is SMNVEV in the germline V gene (reference sequence). CDR3 loop: CASSSGGTGNTIYF. In DNA form, the CDR3 reads TGTGCCAGCAGTTCAGGGGGCACGGGAAACACCATATATTTT.

V is TRBV5-1 and J is TRBJ2-1; possibly TRBD2 for D (5 bases). The length of the CDR3 is 14 residues. V lost 2 bases to trimming and J lost 6 bases, with 12 bases between them. CDR1 SGHRS and CDR2 YFSETQ come from the germline V gene. The CDR3 region is CASSFNSAPNEQFF. The DNA for the CDR3 is TGCGCCAGCAGCTTTAATAGCGCCCCCAATGAGCAGTTCTTC.

The J gene is TRBJ1-2, the V gene TRBV15, with 9 bases lining up with TRBD1. The germline V gene has CDR1 LNHNV and CDR2 YYDKDF (reference sequence). V was pared by 4 bases and J by 3 bases, with 6 bases of the junction left unmatched. The CDR3 sequence is 15 residues long. The CDR3 region has the DNA TGTGCCACCAGCACCCGGGACAGGGTAGACTATGGCTACACCTTC. It is translated as CATSTRDRVDYGYTF.

The chain joins TRBV30 to TRBJ1-2; 11 positions agree with TRBD1. This CDR3 has 17 amino acids. Losses at the gene ends were 2 bases for V and 7 bases for J; bases not matched to a gene: 15. Germline V CDR1 and CDR2: GTSNPN, SVGIG (reference sequence). The CDR3 region is CAWSFGHGTGGLGGYTF. CDR3 DNA sequence: TGTGCCTGGAGTTTCGGCCACGGGACAGGGGGACTCGGTGGCTACACCTTC.

This chain uses TRBV12-5 with TRBJ1-2, with 7 bases aligning to TRBD1. The CDR3 spans 14 residues. The V gene end was trimmed by 1 base and the J gene end by 7 bases; junction bases not matched to a gene: 6. The V gene's germline CDR1 is LGHNT and CDR2 FRNRAP. CDR3 coding DNA: TGTGCTAGTGGTTTGGGGCAGGGGGGCGGTGGCTACACCTTC. The encoded protein is CASGLGQGGGGYTF.

The rearrangement links TRBV9 to TRBJ2-3, with 13 positions matching TRBD2. This CDR3 has 16 amino acids. V lost 3 bases and J lost 2; bases outside the gene matches: 3. Germline V gives CDR1 SGDLS, CDR2 YYNGEE. CDR3 amino acids: CASSDTSGGATDTQYF. The CDR3 bases are TGTGCCAGCAGCGACACTAGCGGGGGGGCCACAGATACGCAGTATTTT.

The chain joins TRBV2 to TRBJ2-3; D is possibly TRBD2 (5 bases). This CDR3 spans 14 amino acids. V was cut by 6 bases and J by 0 bases, with 10 bases left in between. The germline V gene has CDR1 SNHLY and CDR2 FYNNEI. The CDR3 sequence is CASRSAASTDTQYF. As DNA, the CDR3 is TGTGCCAGCAGGTCAGCGGCTAGCACAGATACGCAGTATTTT.

This chain joins TRBV29-1 and TRBJ2-7; TRBD2 might be the D (7 bases). The CDR3 runs to 13 residues. Germline loops: CDR1 SQVTM, CDR2 ANQGSEA. Trimming shortened V by 3 bases and J by 4 bases, and 13 bases separated the two germline ends. CDR3 region: CSVEAGAFYEQYF. The CDR3 coding sequence is TGCAGCGTTGAGGCGGGGGCCTTTTACGAGCAGTACTTC.

This chain connects TRBV27 to TRBJ1-5; weak D call: TRBD1 (6 bases). V was shortened by 4 bases and J by 0 bases, with 7 bases between the two germline ends. CDR3 size: 14 residues. Germline CDR1 is MNHEY and CDR2 is SMNVEV (reference sequence). The CDR3, as DNA: TGTGCCAGCAGTTACAGGGTTAGCAATCAGCCCCAGCATTTT. Protein sequence: CASSYRVSNQPQHF.

The chain is built from TRBV6-2 or TRBV6-3 and TRBJ1-5, with D possibly matching TRBD1 (5 bases). Trimming took 0 bases from V and 6 from J, leaving 9 bases between them. The CDR3 is 14 amino acids. From germline, CDR1 is MNHEY and CDR2 SVGEGT. The CDR3 DNA sequence: TGTGCCAGCAGTTACTCGGGGGGAGGTCAGCCCCAGCATTTT. Its protein is CASSYSGGGQPQHF.

This clone has more than one count but fewer than ten. V is TRBV5-8 and J is TRBJ2-7; D may be TRBD2 (6 bases). The CDR3 length is 15 residues. Germline V gene sequence: CDR1 SGHTS, CDR2 YDEGEE. V was pared by 0 bases and J by 3 bases, with 13 bases between. DNA of the CDR3: TGTGCCAGCAGCTTGGCCTCCGGGACTGGCTACGAGCAGTACTTC. As protein: CASSLASGTGYEQYF.

This chain links TRBV5-1 with TRBJ1-4; 11 nucleotides match TRBD1. Germline V gene data show CDR1 as SGHRS and CDR2 as YFSETQ. V was pared by 4 bases and J by 8 bases, with 4 bases of the junction left unmatched. The CDR3 contains 14 residues. The CDR3 bases are TGCGCCAGCAGCCTGGGACAGGGGGGAGAAAAACTGTTTTTT. Amino acids: CASSLGQGGEKLFF.

This clone was detected a few times. The chain combines TRBV5-1 with TRBJ2-1; D unclear. The CDR3 length is 12 residues. The V end was cut by 0 bases, the J end by 9 bases, with 7 bases between. Germline V gene lookup returns CDR1 SGHRS and CDR2 YFSETQ. The CDR3 nucleotides read TGCGCCAGCAGCTTGGAAGAGGCTGAGCAGTTCTTC. Its protein is CASSLEEAEQFF.

V usage is TRBV2 and J usage is TRBJ1-2, with 8 bases lining up with TRBD1. The CDR3 sequence is 15 residues long. V lost 7 bases, J lost 4 bases, and 11 bases stayed unmatched. Germline CDR1 reads SNHLY; CDR2 reads FYNNEI. CDR3 region: CASIQGQGGGYGYTF. For the CDR3, the DNA is TGTGCCAGCATACAAGGACAGGGAGGTGGCTATGGCTACACCTTC.

The chain employs TRBV21-1 and TRBJ2-7; TRBD1 is taken as the D call from the table, unchecked against the DNA. TRBV21-1 is labeled a pseudogene. This CDR3 has 17 residues. The CDR3 loop is CASSKEGRTGSSYEQYF. The CDR3 nucleotides are TGTGCCAGCAGCAAAGAGGGGCGGACAGGGAGCTCCTACGAGCAGTACTTC.

The chain uses TRBV5-4 and TRBJ1-2; D is unclear. The CDR3 has 13 amino acids. The germline V and J ends were trimmed by 0 bases and 8 bases, with 11 bases remaining between them. The germline V gene encodes CDR1 SGHNT and CDR2 YYREEE (reference sequence). The CDR3 is CASSLGGLGGYTF. DNA for the CDR3: TGTGCCAGCAGCTTGGGAGGGTTAGGGGGCTACACCTTC.

V gene TRBV5-1 combines with J gene TRBJ2-3; 10 bases match TRBD1. This CDR3 contains 16 residues. The junction had 6 bases not matched to a gene; V was cut back by 4 bases and J by 1 base. Germline CDR1 reads SGHRS; CDR2 reads YFSETQ. The CDR3 DNA is TGCGCCAGCAGCCCTCCCGGGACAGGGGGCACAGATACGCAGTATTTT. Its translation is CASSPPGTGGTDTQYF.